The 17 T cell receptor beta chains reported below all come from one sample, sequenced in a study of cytomegalovirus exposure and HLA in healthy donors. The PCR was carried out with 60 Vbeta primers and 13 Jbeta primers. Assay: immunoSEQ multiplex PCR; the TCRdb copy retains only in-frame clones and omits some. The sample carries 85,000 to 100,000 clones, roughly 80% recorded once. The specimen was PBMCs. The source of these receptors is a man aged 40-50 years in good health and CMV-seronegative.

This chain connects TRBV29-1 to TRBJ2-1, with D tentatively TRBD1 (6 bases). This CDR3 spans 13 amino acids. The V end was cut by 6 bases, the J end by 2 bases, with 11 bases between. Germline V gives CDR1 SQVTM, CDR2 ANQGSEA. Here the CDR3 reads CSVEGDTYNEQFF. In nucleotides, the CDR3 is TGCAGCGTAGAGGGGGATACCTACAATGAGCAGTTCTTC.

The chain recombines TRBV6-5 with TRBJ1-1; D is perhaps TRBD1 (5 bases). The germline gives CDR1 MNHEY, CDR2 SVGAGI. The CDR3 has 13 residues. V lost 6 bases, J lost 1 base, and 9 bases lay in between. The CDR3: CASSRARNTEAFF. CDR3 bases: TGTGCCAGCAGCAGGGCCCGGAACACTGAAGCTTTCTTT.

This clone has only one observation. The chain links TRBV10-1 to TRBJ1-5; 7 positions agree with TRBD1. CDR3 length: 13 amino acids. Germline CDR1 WNHNN, CDR2 SYGVQD (reference sequence). V dropped 3 bases and J dropped 4; count of bases not matched to a gene: 0. CDR3 region: CASSEQGNQPQHF. The DNA for the CDR3 is TGCGCCAGCAGTGAACAGGGGAATCAGCCCCAGCATTTT.

This clone is deemed medium-sized. This chain joins TRBV5-1 and TRBJ2-7; D unclear. Trimming pared 1 base from V and 6 bases from J, leaving 8 bases between. CDR3 length equals 12 residues. Germline loops: CDR1 SGHRS, CDR2 YFSETQ. The CDR3 loop is CASSLTRSEQYF. In nucleotides, the CDR3 is TGCGCCAGCAGCTTGACAAGAAGCGAGCAGTACTTC. The entire variable domain, with the rest obtained from reference TRBV5-1 and TRBJ2-7, is as follows: KAGVTQTPRYLIKTRGQQVTLSCSPISGHRSVSWYQQTPGQGLQFLFEYFSETQRNKGNFPGRFSGRQFSNSRSEMNVSTLELGDSALYLCASSLTRSEQYFGPGTRLTVT.

This sequence joins TRBV19 and TRBJ1-2; D unresolved. V lost 7 bases to trimming and J lost 5 bases, with 8 bases between them. CDR1 and CDR2 (germline): LNHDA, SQIVND (reference sequence). The CDR3 has 11 amino acids. This CDR3 is CASNSVYGYTF. DNA for the CDR3: TGTGCCAGTAATTCGGTTTATGGCTACACCTTC.

V usage is TRBV2 and J usage is TRBJ2-1; 10 nucleotides align to TRBD2. The V gene's germline CDR1 is SNHLY and CDR2 FYNNEI. The CDR3 sequence is 16 residues long. With 9 bases clipped from V and 6 bases from J, the junction kept 14 bases outside the gene matches. The CDR3 region is CASTLQLGTSANEQFF. CDR3 bases: TGTGCCAGTACTTTACAGTTAGGGACTAGCGCCAATGAGCAGTTCTTC.

The rearrangement joins TRBV27 to TRBJ2-7; D gene unclear. The CDR3 runs to 13 residues. Trimming pared 1 base from V and 4 bases from J, leaving 8 bases between. The germline gives CDR1 MNHEY, CDR2 SMNVEV (reference sequence). This CDR3 is CASSLLPYYEQYF. For the CDR3, the DNA is TGTGCCAGCAGTTTATTGCCCTATTACGAGCAGTACTTC.

V usage is TRBV2 and J usage is TRBJ1-4; 9 bases align to TRBD1. The CDR3 has 15 residues. J was trimmed by 7 bases and V by 7 bases; bases with no gene match: 10. Germline CDR1 SNHLY, CDR2 FYNNEI. The CDR3 sequence is CASTEDRGGSEKLFF. The CDR3 coding sequence is TGTGCCAGCACCGAGGACAGGGGAGGTAGTGAAAAACTGTTTTTT.

This chain uses TRBV11-2 with TRBJ2-6, with no clear D. Germline V gene sequence: CDR1 SGHAT, CDR2 FQNNGV. With 2 bases removed from V and 4 bases from J, the gap between germline ends came to 3 bases. This CDR3 has 13 residues. In DNA, the CDR3 is TGTGCCAGCAGCTTACCGGGGGCCAACGTCCTGACTTTC. Translating gives CASSLPGANVLTF.

V is TRBV11-2 and J is TRBJ1-5; D remains ambiguous. The germline V gene has CDR1 SGHAT and CDR2 FQNNGV. Trimming stripped 5 bases from V and 0 bases from J, with 8 bases between. The CDR3 totals 14 residues. The CDR3 DNA is TGTGCCAGCAGCCGACATAATAGCAATCAGCCCCAGCATTTT. Translation gives CASSRHNSNQPQHF.

The CDR3 region has the DNA TGTGCCAGCTCACAAATAGCGGGAGGGAGCACAGATACGCAGTATTTT. Translated: CASSQIAGGSTDTQYF. This chain connects TRBV18 to TRBJ2-3; 11 nucleotides line up with TRBD2. From germline, CDR1 is KGHSH and CDR2 LQKENI. This CDR3 spans 16 amino acids. V shed 4 bases, J shed 0 bases, and the junction held 3 bases outside the gene matches.

This chain links TRBV30 with TRBJ1-5, with 12 bases identical to TRBD1. Germline V gene lookup returns CDR1 GTSNPN and CDR2 SVGIG (reference sequence). The CDR3 runs 14 residues. V gave up 4 bases and J gave up 6 bases; unmatched junction bases: 4. This CDR3 is CAWTSGQGAQPQHF. The CDR3 DNA follows: TGTGCCTGGACTTCGGGACAGGGGGCTCAGCCCCAGCATTTT.

This rearrangement joins TRBV5-1 to TRBJ1-2; D uncertain. V was clipped by 5 bases and J by 4 bases, with 12 bases between them. Germline CDR1 is SGHRS and CDR2 is YFSETQ. The CDR3 is made up of 13 amino acids. The CDR3 here is CASREGGGYGYTF. Written as DNA, the CDR3 is TGCGCCAGCAGGGAGGGAGGTGGCTATGGCTACACCTTC.

The rearrangement uses TRBV6-5 and TRBJ1-1; D remains ambiguous. The CDR3 consists of 13 residues. Looked up from germline, CDR1 is MNHEY and CDR2 is SVGAGI. V gave up 8 bases and J gave up 3 bases, with 13 bases separating them. DNA for the CDR3: TGTGCCAGCCACGGTCCCGGGGACACTGAAGCTTTCTTT. Translating gives CASHGPGDTEAFF.

This chain links TRBV4-2 with TRBJ2-7; 10 nucleotides agree with TRBD2. Unmatched junction bases numbered 4, after V lost 6 bases and J lost 5 bases. The CDR3 is 13 amino acids. Germline-derived CDR1 and CDR2 are LGHNA and YNFKEQ. CDR3 sequence reads: CASSPSGSNEQYF. The CDR3 DNA is TGTGCCAGCAGTCCTAGCGGGAGTAACGAGCAGTACTTC.

The rearrangement uses TRBV19 and TRBJ1-2, with 8 bases aligning to TRBD1. The CDR3 length is 14 residues. Germline assignment: CDR1 LNHDA and CDR2 SQIVND (reference sequence). Germline trimming cut 3 bases from V and 6 bases from J; bases unmatched to any gene: 6. In DNA, the CDR3 is TGTGCCAGTAGTATGGACGGGACAGGAGATGGCTACACCTTC. Its translation: CASSMDGTGDGYTF.

This clone was detected once. This chain joins TRBV28 and TRBJ2-7, with 7 bases lining up with TRBD2. The J segment lost 2 bases and the V segment lost 6 bases, leaving 4 bases of the junction unmatched. This CDR3 comprises 13 residues. In germline, CDR1 is MDHEN, CDR2 SYDVKM. CDR3 sequence reads: CASSPSGPYEQYF. In nucleotides, the CDR3 is TGTGCCAGCAGCCCTAGCGGCCCCTACGAGCAGTACTTC.